This TCR beta chain derives from a study of post-analysis software for immune sequencing data. Study-wide findings and caveats: In patients, TRBV5-6, TRBV5-1 and TRBV20-1 belonged to roughly 5 TRBV segments found more frequently than in controls.

Germline CDR1 and CDR2: SGHVS and FNYEAQ. The CDR3 is made up of 14 amino acids. With 4 bases clipped from V and 0 bases from J, the junction kept 3 bases outside the gene matches. Prepared libraries of TCR beta cDNA carried unique molecular identifiers. TCRdb redid the calling of the PCR reads with MiXCR, one entry per CDR3 protein. This table has about 430,000 distinct CDR3 sequences, more than 30% appearing once. This clonotype was detected ten times or more. Antigen specificity is unknown. This sequence originates from a girl aged 2 to 10 with multiple sclerosis. The chain combines TRBV7-6 with TRBJ2-7, with 7 bases that match TRBD1. Sequenced sample: blood. The CDR3 DNA follows: TGTGCCAGCAGCTCGACAGGGAGCTCCTACGAGCAGTACTTC. Translated: CASSSTGSSYEQYF.